This T cell receptor (beta chain) was retrieved from a study of T cells after posttransplantation cyclophosphamide. Study observations and caveats: Donor CD8+ memory clones often dominated recipient blood repertoires at later times.

This clone was recorded many times. Antigen: not known. TCRdb keeps only in-frame clones here, not all; method: immunoSEQ multiplex PCR. In total the sample includes tens of thousands of clones, none of them seen once. The CDR3 sequence is 14 residues long. J lost 7 bases, V lost 3 bases, and 4 bases had no gene match. CDR1 SGHTA and CDR2 FQGNSA come from the germline V gene. Sequencing was carried out using PBMCs. This sequence originates from a woman in her fifties or sixties in good health, CMV-negative, and a related stem cell transplant donor. J is TRBJ1-4 and V is TRBV7-2; TRBD1 matches at 8 bases. The CDR3 protein is CASSFRGHGEKLFF. For the CDR3, the DNA is TGTGCCAGCAGCTTCAGGGGGCACGGTGAAAAACTGTTTTTT.